The 11 T cell receptor beta chains reported below all come from one sample, sequenced in a study of human CD8 memory T cell subsets. Libraries targeted TCR beta using 5' RACE with UMIs. TCRdb reprocessed the 5' RACE reads; each CDR3 protein has one entry and no DNA is given. Seen in this sample are roughly 4,000 distinct CDR3 sequences; the ten most common clones hold around 30%. Sequencing was performed on CD8+ effector memory T cells (TEM) sorted from PBMCs. This sample's subset: effector memory CD8 T cells, CCR7- CD45RO+ CD95+. The receptors shown here come from a human donor in good health.

This chain links TRBV27 with TRBJ1-2. CDR1 is MNHEY, CDR2 SMNVEV, per germline (reference sequence). CDR3 length: 14 residues. The CDR3 loop reads CASSLDGSNYGYTF.

The chain recombines TRBV19 with TRBJ2-5; TCRdb selects TRBD1, and the lack of DNA leaves this call unchecked. The germline V gene encodes CDR1 LNHDA and CDR2 SQIVND (reference sequence). CDR3 size: 15 residues. The CDR3 is CASSMGDRARETQYF.

The rearrangement links TRBV4-2 to TRBJ2-1; TCRdb reports TRBD1, a call that lacks DNA to check it against. Germline loops: CDR1 LGHNA, CDR2 YNFKEQ. The CDR3 length is 17 residues. CDR3 protein: CASSQMGGSEPYNEQFF.

CDR3 loop: CSARELAGLGEQFF. The rearrangement uses TRBV20-1 and TRBJ2-1; TCRdb indicates TRBD2, and absent DNA this call remains unverified. The V gene's germline CDR1 is DFQATT and CDR2 SNEGSKA (reference sequence). The CDR3 spans 14 residues.

The genes are TRBV9 and TRBJ1-1; TCRdb indicates TRBD1, and absent DNA this call remains unverified. The germline gives CDR1 SGDLS, CDR2 YYNGEE. The CDR3 extends over 13 amino acids. CDR3: CASSVSGGTEAFF. Based on the CDR3 plus reference TRBV9 and TRBJ1-1, the full variable domain is DSGVTQTPKHLITATGQRVTLRCSPRSGDLSVYWYQQSLDQGLQFLIQYYNGEERAKGNILERFSAQQFPDLHSELNLSSLELGDSALYFCASSVSGGTEAFFGQGTRLTVV.

CDR3 region: CASSYLADTQYF. The chain combines TRBV7-2 with TRBJ2-3; the D gene TCRdb calls, TRBD2, cannot be checked with no DNA. There are 12 residues in the CDR3. CDR1 and CDR2 from the germline V gene are SGHTA and FQGNSA.

J is TRBJ1-6 and V is TRBV6-1. This CDR3 comprises 13 residues. Germline CDR1 reads MNHNS; CDR2 reads SASEGT. CDR3 region: CASSEGSNSPLHF.

The CDR3 sequence: CASSLFGTSGIQETQYF. V gene TRBV5-1 combines with J gene TRBJ2-5; absent DNA, TCRdb's TRBD2 call cannot be checked. CDR1 and CDR2 from the germline V gene are SGHRS and YFSETQ. This CDR3 is 17 amino acids long. Full variable domain (remainder filled in from reference TRBV5-1 and TRBJ2-5): KAGVTQTPRYLIKTRGQQVTLSCSPISGHRSVSWYQQTPGQGLQFLFEYFSETQRNKGNFPGRFSGRQFSNSRSEMNVSTLELGDSALYLCASSLFGTSGIQETQYFGPGTRLLVL.

By frequency, this clonotype registers medium-sized. The rearrangement uses TRBV13 and TRBJ2-7. The CDR3 has 14 residues. Germline CDR1 PRHDT, CDR2 FYEKMQ (reference sequence). The CDR3 loop is CASSFRGGTYEQYF.

CDR3 sequence reads: CASSLLRREKDTGELFF. The gene calls are TRBV5-1 and TRBJ2-2; no DNA is available, so the TRBD2 call from TCRdb remains unchecked. The CDR3 loop spans 17 amino acids. Per the germline V gene, CDR1 is SGHRS and CDR2 is YFSETQ.

The rearrangement joins TRBV7-9 to TRBJ1-1; TCRdb indicates TRBD1, and absent DNA this call remains unverified. Per germline, CDR1 SEHNR and CDR2 FQNEAQ (reference sequence). This CDR3 is 16 amino acids long. The CDR3 loop is CASVPPGGKEGTEAFF.